A single sample gave rise to the 6 T cell receptor beta chains below, sequenced in a study of T cells expressing NK-cell markers. TCRdb reworked the 5' RACE reads into one entry per CDR3 protein, no DNA. The sample totals approximately 420,000 distinct CDR3 sequences. Sequencing was performed on blood T cells: a sorted CD56 or NKG2C T cell subset, CD4+ or CD8+ T cells, or bulk PBMC T cells (not recorded which). The receptors were sampled from a woman aged 45-65 years in good health.

The chain carries TRBV20-1 and TRBJ1-1; checking the TCRdb D call of TRBD1 is not possible without DNA. The germline V gene encodes CDR1 DFQATT and CDR2 SNEGSKA (reference sequence). This CDR3 has 16 amino acids. The CDR3 is CSARDGQGAMNTEAFF.

The V call is TRBV10-2, the J call TRBJ2-5; the D call of TRBD2 rests on TCRdb alone, since no DNA is present to check it. This CDR3 is built from 15 residues. Germline V gene lookup returns CDR1 WSHSY and CDR2 SAAADI. The chain's CDR3 is CASSIRAGVEETQYF.

The CDR3 is CASSLTGTEILNYGYTF. The V call is TRBV5-1, the J call TRBJ1-2; the D call of TRBD1 rests on TCRdb alone, since no DNA is present to check it. The germline gives CDR1 SGHRS, CDR2 YFSETQ. The CDR3 is 17 residues long.

The rearrangement links TRBV14 to TRBJ2-5. Germline V CDR1 and CDR2: SGHDN, FVKESK. CDR3 length: 17 amino acids. CDR3 loop: CASSPGSDAIWGETQYF.

The J gene is TRBJ2-5, the V gene TRBV15; TCRdb names TRBD2, which stays unverified in the absence of DNA. There are 13 residues in the CDR3. Germline V gene sequence: CDR1 LNHNV, CDR2 YYDKDF (reference sequence). The CDR3 loop reads CATKGSGRETQYF.

J is TRBJ2-1 and V is TRBV29-1; TCRdb's D call of TRBD2 is untestable without DNA. Germline V gene sequence: CDR1 SQVTM, CDR2 ANQGSEA. This CDR3 is 15 amino acids long. CDR3 amino acids: CSVGTGSWEYNEQFF.